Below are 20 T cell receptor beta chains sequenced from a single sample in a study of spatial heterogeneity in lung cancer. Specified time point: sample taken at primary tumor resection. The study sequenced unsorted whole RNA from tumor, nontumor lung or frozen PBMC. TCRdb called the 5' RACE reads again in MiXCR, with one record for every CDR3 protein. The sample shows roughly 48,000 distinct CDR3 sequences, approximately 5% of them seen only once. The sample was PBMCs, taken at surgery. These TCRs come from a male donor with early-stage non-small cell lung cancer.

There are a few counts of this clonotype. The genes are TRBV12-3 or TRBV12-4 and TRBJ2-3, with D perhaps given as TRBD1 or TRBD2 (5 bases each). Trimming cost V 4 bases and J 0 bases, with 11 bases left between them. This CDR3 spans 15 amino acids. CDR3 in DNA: TGTGCCAGCAGTTCGGGACGTATTAGCACAGATACGCAGTATTTT. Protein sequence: CASSSGRISTDTQYF.

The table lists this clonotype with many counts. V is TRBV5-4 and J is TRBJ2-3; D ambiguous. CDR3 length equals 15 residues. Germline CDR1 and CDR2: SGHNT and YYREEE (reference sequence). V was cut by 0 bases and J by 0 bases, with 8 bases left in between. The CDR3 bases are TGTGCCAGCAGCTTGGTGGACCCTAGCACAGATACGCAGTATTTT. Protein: CASSLVDPSTDTQYF.

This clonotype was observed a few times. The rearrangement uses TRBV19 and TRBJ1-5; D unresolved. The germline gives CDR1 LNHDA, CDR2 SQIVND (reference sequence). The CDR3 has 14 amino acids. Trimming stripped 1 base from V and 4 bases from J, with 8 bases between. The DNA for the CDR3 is TGTGCCAGTAGTATAGTGGCGGCAAATCAGCCCCAGCATTTT. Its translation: CASSIVAANQPQHF.

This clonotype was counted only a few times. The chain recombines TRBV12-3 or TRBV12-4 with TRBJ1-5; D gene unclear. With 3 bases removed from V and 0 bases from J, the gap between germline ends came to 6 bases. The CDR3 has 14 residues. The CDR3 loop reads CASSLQNSNQPQHF. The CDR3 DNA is TGTGCCAGCAGTTTGCAGAATAGCAATCAGCCCCAGCATTTT.

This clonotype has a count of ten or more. Here the CDR3 DNA reads TGTGCCAGCAGGGTTACCGACCGGGGGAACACCGGGGAGCTGTTTTTT. It translates to CASRVTDRGNTGELFF. The chain uses TRBV3-1 and TRBJ2-2; D may be TRBD2 (5 bases). The germline CDR1 and CDR2 sequences are LGHDT and YNNKEL (reference sequence). Trimming shortened V by 6 bases and J by 1 base, and 15 bases separated the two germline ends. The CDR3 has 16 residues.

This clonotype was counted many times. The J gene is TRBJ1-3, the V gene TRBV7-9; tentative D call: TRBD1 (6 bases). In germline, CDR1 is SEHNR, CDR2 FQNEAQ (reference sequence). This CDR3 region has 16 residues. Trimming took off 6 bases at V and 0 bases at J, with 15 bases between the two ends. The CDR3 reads CASRPRGTPSGNTIYF. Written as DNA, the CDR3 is TGTGCCAGCAGACCACGAGGGACACCCTCTGGAAACACCATATATTTT.

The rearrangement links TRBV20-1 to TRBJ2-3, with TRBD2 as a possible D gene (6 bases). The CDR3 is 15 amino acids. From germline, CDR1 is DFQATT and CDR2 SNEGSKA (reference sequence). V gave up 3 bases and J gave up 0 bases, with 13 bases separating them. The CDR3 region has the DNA TGCAGTGCTAGGATCCTGGCGGGGAGCACAGATACGCAGTATTTT. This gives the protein CSARILAGSTDTQYF.

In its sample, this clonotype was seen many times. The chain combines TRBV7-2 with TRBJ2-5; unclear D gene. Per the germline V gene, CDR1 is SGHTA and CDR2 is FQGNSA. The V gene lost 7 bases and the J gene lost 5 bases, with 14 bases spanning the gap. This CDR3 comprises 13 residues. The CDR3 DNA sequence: TGTGCCAGCACCCGGGTCTTGGGGGAGACCCAGTACTTC. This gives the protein CASTRVLGETQYF.

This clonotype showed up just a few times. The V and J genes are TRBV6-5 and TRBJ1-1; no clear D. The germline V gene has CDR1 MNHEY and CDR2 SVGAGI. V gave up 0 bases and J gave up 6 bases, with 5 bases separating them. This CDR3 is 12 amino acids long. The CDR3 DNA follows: TGTGCCAGCAGTTACTCTGGCGCTGAAGCTTTCTTT. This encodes CASSYSGAEAFF.

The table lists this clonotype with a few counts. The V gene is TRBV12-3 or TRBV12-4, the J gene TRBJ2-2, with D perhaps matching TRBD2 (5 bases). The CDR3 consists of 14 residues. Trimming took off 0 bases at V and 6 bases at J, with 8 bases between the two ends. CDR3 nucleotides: TGTGCCAGCAGTTTAGCGGGAGCGTCCGGGGAGCTGTTTTTT. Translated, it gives CASSLAGASGELFF.

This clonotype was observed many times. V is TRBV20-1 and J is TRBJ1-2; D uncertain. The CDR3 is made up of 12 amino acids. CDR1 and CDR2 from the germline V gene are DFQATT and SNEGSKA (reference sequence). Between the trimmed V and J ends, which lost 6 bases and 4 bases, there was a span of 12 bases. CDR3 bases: TGCAGTGCCCCCTGGACCGCCTATGGCTACACCTTC. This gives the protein CSAPWTAYGYTF.

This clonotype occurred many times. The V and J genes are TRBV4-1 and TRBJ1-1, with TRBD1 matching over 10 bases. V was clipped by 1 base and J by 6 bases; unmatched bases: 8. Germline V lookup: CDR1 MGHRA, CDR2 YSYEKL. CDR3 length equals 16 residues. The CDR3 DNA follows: TGCGCCAGCAGCCAAGTCTGGGACAGGGGAGAGGCTGAAGCTTTCTTT. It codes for CASSQVWDRGEAEAFF.

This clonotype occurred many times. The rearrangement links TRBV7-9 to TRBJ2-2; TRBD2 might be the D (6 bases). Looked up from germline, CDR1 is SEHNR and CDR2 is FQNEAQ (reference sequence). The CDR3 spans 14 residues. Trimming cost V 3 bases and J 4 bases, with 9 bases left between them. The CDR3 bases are TGTGCCAGCAGCTTCTTAGCGGCCACCGGGGAGCTGTTTTTT. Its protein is CASSFLAATGELFF.

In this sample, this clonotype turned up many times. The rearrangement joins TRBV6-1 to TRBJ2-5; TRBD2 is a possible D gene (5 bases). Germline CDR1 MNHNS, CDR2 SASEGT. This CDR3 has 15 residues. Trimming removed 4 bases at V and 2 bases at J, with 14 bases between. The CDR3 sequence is CASSAHYGLQETQYF. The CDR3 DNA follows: TGTGCCAGCAGTGCCCACTACGGACTGCAAGAGACCCAGTACTTC.

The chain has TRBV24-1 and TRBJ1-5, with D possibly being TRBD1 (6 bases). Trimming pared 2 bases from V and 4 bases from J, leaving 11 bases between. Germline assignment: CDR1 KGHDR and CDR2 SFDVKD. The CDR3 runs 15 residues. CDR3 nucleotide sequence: TGTGCCACCAGTGATTCCGGGGGCGGGAATCAGCCCCAGCATTTT. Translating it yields CATSDSGGGNQPQHF.

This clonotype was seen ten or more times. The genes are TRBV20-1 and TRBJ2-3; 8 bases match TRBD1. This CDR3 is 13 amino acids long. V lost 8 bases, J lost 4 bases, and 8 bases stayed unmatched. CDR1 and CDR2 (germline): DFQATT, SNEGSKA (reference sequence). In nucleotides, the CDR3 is TGCAGTCGATCGACAGGGGCTCCAGATACGCAGTATTTT. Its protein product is CSRSTGAPDTQYF.

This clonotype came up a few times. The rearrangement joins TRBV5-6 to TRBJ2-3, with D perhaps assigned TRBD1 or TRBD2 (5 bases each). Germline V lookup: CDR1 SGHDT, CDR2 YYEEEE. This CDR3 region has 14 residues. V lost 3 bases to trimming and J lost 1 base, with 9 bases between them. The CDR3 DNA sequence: TGTGCCAGCAGCTCGGGACCGGGCACAGATACGCAGTATTTT. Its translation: CASSSGPGTDTQYF. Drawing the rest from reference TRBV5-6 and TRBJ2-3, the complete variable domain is DAGVTQSPTHLIKTRGQQVTLRCSPKSGHDTVSWYQQALGQGPQFIFQYYEEEERQRGNFPDRFSGHQFPNYSSELNVNALLLGDSALYLCASSSGPGTDTQYFGPGTRLTVL.

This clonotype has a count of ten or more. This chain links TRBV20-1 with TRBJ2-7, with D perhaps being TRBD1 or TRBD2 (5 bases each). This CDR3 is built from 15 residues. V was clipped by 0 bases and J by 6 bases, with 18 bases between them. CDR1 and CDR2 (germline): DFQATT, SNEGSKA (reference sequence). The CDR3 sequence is CSARDGFGDQGEQYF. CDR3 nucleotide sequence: TGCAGTGCTAGAGACGGCTTTGGGGACCAAGGCGAGCAGTACTTC.

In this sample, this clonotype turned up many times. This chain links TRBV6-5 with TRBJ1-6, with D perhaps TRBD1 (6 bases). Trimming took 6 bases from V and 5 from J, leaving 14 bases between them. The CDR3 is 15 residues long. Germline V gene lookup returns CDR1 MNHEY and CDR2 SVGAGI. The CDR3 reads CASSRTGRDNSPLHF. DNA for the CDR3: TGTGCCAGCAGCCGCACAGGGAGGGATAATTCACCCCTCCACTTT.

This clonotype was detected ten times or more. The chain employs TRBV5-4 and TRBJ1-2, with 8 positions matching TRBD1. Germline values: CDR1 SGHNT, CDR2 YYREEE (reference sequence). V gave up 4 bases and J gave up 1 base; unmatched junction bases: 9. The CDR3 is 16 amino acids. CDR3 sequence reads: CASSASGTGLNYGYTF. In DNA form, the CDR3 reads TGTGCCAGCAGCGCATCCGGGACAGGACTTAACTATGGCTACACCTTC.